Following are 17 T cell receptor beta chains from one sample sequenced in a study of blood T cell repertoires in COVID-19. The protocol was immunoSEQ multiplex PCR, while the TCRdb copy is restricted to in-frame clones and leaves out a portion. The data show about 160,000 clones, with 75% to 90% seen just once and less than 4% held by the top ten. Specimen: PBMCs or T cells enriched from blood (not recorded which). The receptors were sampled from a woman between 55 and 75 years old who had recovered from COVID-19.

The genes are TRBV7-9 and TRBJ1-1, with D possibly TRBD1 on 6 matching bases. The CDR3 consists of 14 residues. Trimming shortened V by 8 bases and J by 1 base, and 14 bases separated the two germline ends. Germline V lookup: CDR1 SEHNR, CDR2 FQNEAQ (reference sequence). In DNA form, the CDR3 reads TGTGCCAGCGTACCACCAGGGGAGAACACTGAAGCTTTCTTT. Its protein product is CASVPPGENTEAFF.

The DNA of the CDR3 is TGTGCCTGGACCTCCTCGTTGGGGAGAGCCAAAAACATTCAGTACTTC. It codes for CAWTSSLGRAKNIQYF. J is TRBJ2-4 and V is TRBV30; a possible D gene is TRBD2 (5 bases). The germline V gene encodes CDR1 GTSNPN and CDR2 SVGIG (reference sequence). The V end lost 4 bases, the J end lost 0 bases, and 16 bases lay between the germline ends. This CDR3 has 16 amino acids.

The chain recombines TRBV5-1 with TRBJ2-1; TRBD2 matches 10 bases. V shed 4 bases and J 0 bases; nucleotides not matched to a gene: 4. Germline V CDR1 and CDR2: SGHRS, YFSETQ. The CDR3 contains 16 residues. As DNA, the CDR3 is TGCGCCAGCAGCGTTAGCGGGGGGCACTCCTACAATGAGCAGTTCTTC. As protein: CASSVSGGHSYNEQFF. Drawing the rest from reference TRBV5-1 and TRBJ2-1, the complete variable domain is KAGVTQTPRYLIKTRGQQVTLSCSPISGHRSVSWYQQTPGQGLQFLFEYFSETQRNKGNFPGRFSGRQFSNSRSEMNVSTLELGDSALYLCASSVSGGHSYNEQFFGPGTRLTVL.

This chain joins TRBV27 and TRBJ2-7, with D tentatively TRBD1 (6 bases). The CDR3 loop spans 13 amino acids. Germline V gene data show CDR1 as MNHEY and CDR2 as SMNVEV (reference sequence). Trimming shortened V by 6 bases and J by 7 bases, and 16 bases separated the two germline ends. The CDR3 region is CASRNREIGEQYF. In DNA form, the CDR3 reads TGTGCCAGCAGGAACAGGGAAATAGGGGAGCAGTACTTC.

The chain employs TRBV5-4 and TRBJ2-1, with 10 bases lining up with TRBD2. V lost 4 bases, J lost 5 bases, and 6 bases stayed unmatched. Germline lookup yields CDR1 SGHNT and CDR2 YYREEE (reference sequence). This CDR3 has 15 residues. DNA for the CDR3: TGTGCCAGCAGCCCGGATCTAGCGGGGGACAATGAGCAGTTCTTC. Its protein product is CASSPDLAGDNEQFF.

This rearrangement joins TRBV4-1 to TRBJ2-3; TRBD1 might be the D (6 bases). Germline V CDR1 and CDR2: MGHRA, YSYEKL. CDR3 length: 15 amino acids. The ends were cut back, 2 bases at V and 5 bases at J, with 14 bases in the middle. Here the CDR3 DNA reads TGCGCCAGCAGCCAACCAGGGGTGCCAGGAGATACGCAGTATTTT. Protein product: CASSQPGVPGDTQYF.

CDR3: CASSPTSGTDTQYF. The CDR3 coding sequence is TGTGCCAGCAGCCCTACTAGCGGGACAGATACGCAGTATTTT. The gene calls are TRBV6-2 or TRBV6-3 and TRBJ2-3, with 9 nucleotides matching TRBD2. Germline V gene data show CDR1 as MNHEY and CDR2 as SVGEGT. This CDR3 region has 14 residues. V was pared by 6 bases and J by 3 bases, with 4 bases of the junction left unmatched.

The chain couples TRBV29-1 to TRBJ1-1; weak D call: TRBD1 (6 bases). With 4 bases removed from V and 4 bases from J, the gap between germline ends came to 19 bases. This CDR3 comprises 15 residues. The V gene's germline CDR1 is SQVTM and CDR2 ANQGSEA. CDR3 sequence: CSVAREGGSSTEAFF. The DNA for the CDR3 is TGCAGCGTTGCTAGGGAGGGGGGATCGAGCACTGAAGCTTTCTTT.

The V gene is TRBV9, the J gene TRBJ1-2, with D perhaps TRBD1 (5 bases). Trimming left V 3 bases short and J 6 bases short, with 18 bases between. Per germline, CDR1 SGDLS and CDR2 YYNGEE. CDR3 length: 15 amino acids. DNA of the CDR3: TGTGCCAGCAGCGCGAGGACATCGGATTACGATGGCTACACCTTC. Translation gives CASSARTSDYDGYTF. Based on the CDR3 plus reference TRBV9 and TRBJ1-2, the full variable domain is DSGVTQTPKHLITATGQRVTLRCSPRSGDLSVYWYQQSLDQGLQFLIQYYNGEERAKGNILERFSAQQFPDLHSELNLSSLELGDSALYFCASSARTSDYDGYTFGSGTRLTVV.

This clone was seen a few times. This chain joins TRBV10-1 and TRBJ2-7, with D hard to call. Trimming took off 0 bases at V and 4 bases at J, with 10 bases between the two ends. CDR1 and CDR2 (germline): WNHNN, SYGVQD (reference sequence). The CDR3 runs to 14 residues. The CDR3 bases are TGCGCCAGCAGTGAGTCGGAGTACCGTTACGAGCAGTACTTC. This sequence encodes CASSESEYRYEQYF.

The chain is built from TRBV12-3 or TRBV12-4 and TRBJ1-4; D not certain. V shed 4 bases and J shed 14 bases, with 17 bases lying between them. The CDR3 totals 13 residues. CDR3 nucleotides: TGTGCCAGCAGTTCCTCCAATGGCGTCGGGCTGTTTTTT. Protein product: CASSSSNGVGLFF.

This chain links TRBV30 with TRBJ2-1, with TRBD2 matching over 8 bases. Germline V gene data show CDR1 as GTSNPN and CDR2 as SVGIG (reference sequence). V lost 4 bases to trimming and J lost 3 bases; unmatched junction nucleotides: 2. CDR3 length: 13 amino acids. CDR3 in amino acids: CAWTGGSYNEQFF. CDR3 bases: TGTGCCTGGACGGGGGGGAGCTACAATGAGCAGTTCTTC.

V and J are TRBV30 and TRBJ1-1, with D perhaps matching TRBD1 (5 bases). From germline, CDR1 is GTSNPN and CDR2 SVGIG (reference sequence). The CDR3 is 13 amino acids. V lost 5 bases and J 4 bases, leaving 14 bases between the germline ends. DNA for the CDR3: TGTGCCTGGCTTAATACCAGGGCCACTGAAGCTTTCTTT. Encoded protein: CAWLNTRATEAFF.

V is TRBV4-1 and J is TRBJ1-1; no definite D call. The germline V gene has CDR1 MGHRA and CDR2 YSYEKL. V lost 1 base and J 0 bases, leaving 12 bases between the germline ends. The CDR3 length is 16 residues. The CDR3 sequence is CASSQAPGGMNTEAFF. As DNA, the CDR3 is TGCGCCAGCAGCCAAGCCCCTGGAGGGATGAACACTGAAGCTTTCTTT.

V and J are TRBV27 and TRBJ2-7; 7 bases line up with TRBD2. This CDR3 is 15 amino acids long. J lost 1 base, V lost 2 bases, and 5 bases had no gene match. The V gene's germline CDR1 is MNHEY and CDR2 SMNVEV (reference sequence). The chain's CDR3 is CASSLAGVTSYEQYF. CDR3 DNA: TGTGCCAGCAGTTTAGCGGGGGTGACATCCTACGAGCAGTACTTC.

The chain uses TRBV9 and TRBJ2-7; 12 positions agree with TRBD1. This CDR3 spans 16 amino acids. V lost 0 bases to trimming and J lost 6 bases; unmatched junction nucleotides: 7. Germline loops: CDR1 SGDLS, CDR2 YYNGEE. CDR3 nucleotides: TGTGCCAGCAGCGTAGAGCCGGGACAGGGGGCGGTCGAGCAGTACTTC. Translating it yields CASSVEPGQGAVEQYF.

The rearrangement links TRBV19 to TRBJ2-2; 9 nucleotides match TRBD1. With V trimmed by 10 bases and J by 4 bases, 7 bases remained unmatched. This CDR3 comprises 14 residues. CDR1 is LNHDA, CDR2 SQIVND, per germline (reference sequence). CDR3 in DNA: TGTGCCACGGAGGGGACAGGGCCCACCGGGGAGCTGTTTTTT. Translation gives CATEGTGPTGELFF.